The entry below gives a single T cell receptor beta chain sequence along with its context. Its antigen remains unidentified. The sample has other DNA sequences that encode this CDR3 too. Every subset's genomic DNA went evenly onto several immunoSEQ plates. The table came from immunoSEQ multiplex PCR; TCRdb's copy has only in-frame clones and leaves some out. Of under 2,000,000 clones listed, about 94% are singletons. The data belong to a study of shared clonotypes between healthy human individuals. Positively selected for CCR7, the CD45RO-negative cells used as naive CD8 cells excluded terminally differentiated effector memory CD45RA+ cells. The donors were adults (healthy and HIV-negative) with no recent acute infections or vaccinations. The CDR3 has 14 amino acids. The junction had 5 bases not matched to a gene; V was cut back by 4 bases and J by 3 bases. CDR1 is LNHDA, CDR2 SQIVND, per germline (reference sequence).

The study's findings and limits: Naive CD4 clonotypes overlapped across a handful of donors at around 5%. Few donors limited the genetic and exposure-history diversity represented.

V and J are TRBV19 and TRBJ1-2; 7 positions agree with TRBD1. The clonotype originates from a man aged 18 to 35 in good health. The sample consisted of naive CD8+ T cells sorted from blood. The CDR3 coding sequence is TGTGCCAGTAGTACCTGGACAGGAGACTATGGCTACACCTTC. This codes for CASSTWTGDYGYTF. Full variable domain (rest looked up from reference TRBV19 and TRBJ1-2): DGGITQSPKYLFRKEGQNVTLSCEQNLNHDAMYWYRQDPGQGLRLIYYSQIVNDFQKGDIAEGYSVSREKKESFPLTVTSAQKNPTAFYLCASSTWTGDYGYTFGSGTRLTVV.